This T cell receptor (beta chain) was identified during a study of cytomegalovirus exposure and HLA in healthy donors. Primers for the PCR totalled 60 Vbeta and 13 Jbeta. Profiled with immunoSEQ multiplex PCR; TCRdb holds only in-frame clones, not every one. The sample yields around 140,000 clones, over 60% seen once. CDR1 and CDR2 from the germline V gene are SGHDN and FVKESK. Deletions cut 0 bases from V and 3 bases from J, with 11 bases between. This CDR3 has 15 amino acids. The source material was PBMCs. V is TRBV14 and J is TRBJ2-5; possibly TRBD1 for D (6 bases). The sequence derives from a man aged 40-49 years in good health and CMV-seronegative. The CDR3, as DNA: TGTGCCAGCAGCCAAGAAGAGGCAGGGGAAGAGACCCAGTACTTC. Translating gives CASSQEEAGEETQYF.